The clone carrying this T cell receptor beta chain was observed a few times. Antigen unknown. The data derive from a study of brain metastases from non-small cell lung cancer. Study results and limitations: T-cell infiltration was lower in brain metastases than primaries (P < 0.001). Brain metastases shared most TCR repertoire with primaries, with sparse T cells. In approximately 60% of brain metastases, T-cell clones were expanded compared with matched primary tumors.

Here immunoSEQ multiplex PCR was the method, and the copy in TCRdb shows in-frame clones only, minus some. The table lists over 1,000 clones, 83% of them singletons, with 10% to 15% in the top ten. The CDR3 is 12 amino acids. Trimming took off 5 bases at V and 8 bases at J, with 10 bases between the two ends. The clonotype comes from a donor at least 40 years old with non-small cell lung cancer. Sample: tissue from a brain metastasis. This rearrangement joins TRBV12-3 or TRBV12-4 to TRBJ2-1; no reliable D call. The CDR3 nucleotides are TGTGCCAGCAGTGGCCCAAAGGATGAGCAGTTCTTC. This gives the protein CASSGPKDEQFF.